The present entry profiles one T cell receptor (beta chain) with its context. This sample stems from a study of OX40 agonist ivuxolimab in advanced cancers. The CDR3 sequence is 14 residues long. The V end lost 2 bases, the J end lost 2 bases, and 10 bases lay between the germline ends. The germline CDR1 and CDR2 sequences are SGHRS and YFSETQ. Clones were read by immunoSEQ multiplex PCR, and TCRdb kept only the in-frame ones, dropping some. This sample has about 45,000 clones, with over 90% found just once. This TCR derives from an adult with an advanced solid tumor such as melanoma, head and neck, liver or kidney cancer. This rearrangement joins TRBV5-1 to TRBJ2-5; D unclear. This specimen consisted of CD4+ or CD8+ T cells sorted from blood, obtained in a trial of the OX40 agonist ivuxolimab. The CDR3 loop reads CASSFLTGQETQYF. The CDR3 bases are TGCGCCAGCAGCTTCTTGACTGGGCAAGAGACCCAGTACTTC.